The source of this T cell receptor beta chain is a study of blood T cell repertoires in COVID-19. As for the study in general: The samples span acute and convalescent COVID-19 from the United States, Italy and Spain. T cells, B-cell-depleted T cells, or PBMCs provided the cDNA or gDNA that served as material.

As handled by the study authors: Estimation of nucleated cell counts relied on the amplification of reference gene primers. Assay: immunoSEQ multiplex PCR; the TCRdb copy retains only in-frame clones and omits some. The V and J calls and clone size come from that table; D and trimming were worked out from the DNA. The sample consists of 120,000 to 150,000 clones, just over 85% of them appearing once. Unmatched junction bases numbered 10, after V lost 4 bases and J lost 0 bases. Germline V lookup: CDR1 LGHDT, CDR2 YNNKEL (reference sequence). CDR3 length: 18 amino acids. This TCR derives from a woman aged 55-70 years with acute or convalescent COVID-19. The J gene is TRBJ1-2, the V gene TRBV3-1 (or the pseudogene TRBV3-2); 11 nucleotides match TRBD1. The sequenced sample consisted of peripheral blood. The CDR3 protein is CASSLGQGAAGANYGYTF. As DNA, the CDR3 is TGTGCCAGCAGCCTAGGACAGGGGGCAGCGGGCGCTAACTATGGCTACACCTTC.